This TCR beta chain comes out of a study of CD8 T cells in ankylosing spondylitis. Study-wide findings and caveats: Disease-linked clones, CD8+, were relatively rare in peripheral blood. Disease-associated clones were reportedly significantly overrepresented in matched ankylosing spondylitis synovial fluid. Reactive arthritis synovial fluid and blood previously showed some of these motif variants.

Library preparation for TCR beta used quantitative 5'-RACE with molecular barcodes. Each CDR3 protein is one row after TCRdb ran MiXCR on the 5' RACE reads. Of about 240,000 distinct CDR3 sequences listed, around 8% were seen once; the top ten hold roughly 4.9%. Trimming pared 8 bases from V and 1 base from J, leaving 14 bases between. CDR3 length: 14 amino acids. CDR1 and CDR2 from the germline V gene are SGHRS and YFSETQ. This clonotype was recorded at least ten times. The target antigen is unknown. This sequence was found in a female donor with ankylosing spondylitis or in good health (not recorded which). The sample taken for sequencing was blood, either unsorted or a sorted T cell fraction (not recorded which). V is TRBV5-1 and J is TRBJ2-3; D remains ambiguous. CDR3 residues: CASADPTRTDTQYF. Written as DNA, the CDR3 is TGCGCCAGTGCAGATCCCACTCGCACAGATACGCAGTATTTT.